Listed below are T cell receptor beta chains from one sample, sequenced in a study of T cells in Graves' hyperthyroidism and ophthalmopathy. One entry per CDR3 protein, called by TCRdb with MiXCR from the multiplex PCR reads. There are roughly 700,000 distinct CDR3 sequences in the sample; 30% to 40% occur only once, and about a third lies in the top ten. Sequencing was performed on blood. These TCRs come from a woman in her 40s with Graves' hyperthyroidism. CDR3s include the opening cysteine and the closing phenylalanine or tryptophan. Each record gives: V gene, D gene, clone size, J gene, CDR3 DNA, CDR3 protein. A D gene is named only where the DNA matches it firmly. The size field is filled for only some rows; it gives once, few, many or a size class.

V gene: TRBV29-1; D gene: TRBD1; clone size: NA; J gene: TRBJ2-7; CDR3 DNA: TGCAGCGTTGAGACCAGGGACAGTTCCTACAATGAGCAGTACTTC; CDR3 protein: CSVETRDSSYNEQYF
V gene: TRBV12-3/TRBV12-4; D gene: TRBD2; clone size: few; J gene: TRBJ2-5; CDR3 DNA: TGTGCCAGCAGTTTCACGCCCGGGACTAGCCACGAGACCCAGTACTTC; CDR3 protein: CASSFTPGTSHETQYF
V gene: TRBV11-2; D gene: TRBD1; clone size: NA; J gene: TRBJ1-4; CDR3 DNA: TGTGCCAGCAGCCGGGCAGGGGGTGAAAAACTGTTTTTT; CDR3 protein: CASSRAGGEKLFF
V gene: TRBV25-1; D gene: TRBD2; clone size: many; J gene: TRBJ2-7; CDR3 DNA: TGTGCCAGCAGCACCCTAGCGGGAGTCTACGAGCAGTACTTC; CDR3 protein: CASSTLAGVYEQYF
V gene: TRBV24-1; D gene: NA; clone size: many; J gene: TRBJ1-5; CDR3 DNA: TGTGCCACCAGTGAGGGGGGGTTTGGGGCAGATAGCAATCAGCCCCAGCATTTT; CDR3 protein: CATSEGGFGADSNQPQHF
V gene: TRBV20-1; D gene: NA; clone size: few; J gene: TRBJ1-2; CDR3 DNA: TGCAGTGCTAGACCCGGGGGGGGGTCAGGTACAAGGGGCAATGGCTACACCTTC; CDR3 protein: CSARPGGGSGTRGNGYTF
V gene: TRBV6-1; D gene: TRBD1; clone size: few; J gene: TRBJ2-7; CDR3 DNA: TGTGCCAGCAGACCCGGACAGGCCGCCTCCTACGAGCAGTACTTC; CDR3 protein: CASRPGQAASYEQYF
V gene: TRBV5-8; D gene: NA; clone size: many; J gene: TRBJ1-2; CDR3 DNA: TGTGCCAGCAGCTTGCCACTTTATGGCTACACCTTC; CDR3 protein: CASSLPLYGYTF
V gene: TRBV2; D gene: NA; clone size: NA; J gene: TRBJ1-5; CDR3 DNA: TGTGCCGGCAGTGAAAGGAATAGCAATCAGCCCCAGCATTTT; CDR3 protein: CAGSERNSNQPQHF
V gene: TRBV20-1; D gene: NA; clone size: NA; J gene: TRBJ2-5; CDR3 DNA: TGCAGTGCTAGAGTCTCGAATGCCGAGACGTTCTTC; CDR3 protein: CSARVSNAETFF
V gene: TRBV10-3; D gene: NA; clone size: NA; J gene: TRBJ2-2; CDR3 DNA: TGTGCCATCAGTGACAACAGGGAATATGTGTACACCGGGGAGCTGTTTTTT; CDR3 protein: CAISDNREYVYTGELFF
V gene: TRBV10-3; D gene: NA; clone size: few; J gene: TRBJ2-3; CDR3 DNA: TGTGCCAACGGGGCCGGAACAGGAGCAGATACGCAGTATTTT; CDR3 protein: CANGAGTGADTQYF
V gene: TRBV19; D gene: NA; clone size: few; J gene: TRBJ1-2; CDR3 DNA: TGTGCCAGTAGTATTGATCCGAACCCAGGCTATGGCTACACCTTC; CDR3 protein: CASSIDPNPGYGYTF
V gene: TRBV6-5; D gene: TRBD1; clone size: NA; J gene: TRBJ2-2; CDR3 DNA: TGTGCCAGTAGTTTAGGACAGGGGGCAAGGTGGAACACCGGGGAGCTGTTTTTT; CDR3 protein: CASSLGQGARWNTGELFF
V gene: TRBV7-3; D gene: NA; clone size: many; J gene: TRBJ2-7; CDR3 DNA: TGTGCCAGCAGCTTAACTGTGGAGGGAACCTACGAGCAGTACTTC; CDR3 protein: CASSLTVEGTYEQYF
V gene: TRBV12-3/TRBV12-4; D gene: NA; clone size: NA; J gene: TRBJ2-1; CDR3 DNA: TGTGCCAGCAGTTTAGGGGCGCTTCGTGAGCAGTTCTTC; CDR3 protein: CASSLGALREQFF
V gene: TRBV10-3; D gene: NA; clone size: NA; J gene: TRBJ1-6; CDR3 DNA: TGTGCCAGCATGGGAAATCATTCACCCCTCCACTTT; CDR3 protein: CASMGNHSPLHF
V gene: TRBV7-2; D gene: NA; clone size: many; J gene: TRBJ1-4; CDR3 DNA: TGTGCCAGCAGGCCGCGGACACACACTAATGAAAAACTGTTTTTT; CDR3 protein: CASRPRTHTNEKLFF
V gene: TRBV11-3; D gene: NA; clone size: NA; J gene: TRBJ1-5; CDR3 DNA: TGTGCCAGCAGCTTAGTTCCGGAACCTCTCAATCAGCCCCAGCATTTT; CDR3 protein: CASSLVPEPLNQPQHF
V gene: TRBV19; D gene: NA; clone size: few; J gene: TRBJ2-7; CDR3 DNA: TGTGCCAGTAGGGCGCGGCTCTACTCCTGGGAGCAGTACTTC; CDR3 protein: CASRARLYSWEQYF
V gene: TRBV4-3; D gene: TRBD1; clone size: few; J gene: TRBJ1-3; CDR3 DNA: TGCGCCAGCAGCCAGACGGGACAGCACTCTGGAAACACCATATATTTT; CDR3 protein: CASSQTGQHSGNTIYF
V gene: TRBV5-1; D gene: TRBD1; clone size: many; J gene: TRBJ2-7; CDR3 DNA: TGCGCCAGCAGCCTGTCGGGACAGGGAGCGGGCTACGAGCAGTACTTC; CDR3 protein: CASSLSGQGAGYEQYF
V gene: TRBV7-9; D gene: NA; clone size: many; J gene: TRBJ2-7; CDR3 DNA: TGTGCCAGCAGCTGGGGGACGGGAGAGCAGTACTTC; CDR3 protein: CASSWGTGEQYF
V gene: TRBV7-2; D gene: TRBD1; clone size: few; J gene: TRBJ1-3; CDR3 DNA: TGTGCCAGCAGCTTTACAGGGGTTGGAAACACCATATATTTT; CDR3 protein: CASSFTGVGNTIYF
V gene: TRBV28; D gene: TRBD1; clone size: few; J gene: TRBJ2-6; CDR3 DNA: TGTGCCAGCACACAAACAGGGGGCGCTGGGGCCAACGTCCTGACTTTC; CDR3 protein: CASTQTGGAGANVLTF
V gene: TRBV7-9; D gene: NA; clone size: many; J gene: TRBJ1-3; CDR3 DNA: TGTGCCAGCAGCTTTAATCAAGCAGACACCATATATTTT; CDR3 protein: CASSFNQADTIYF
V gene: TRBV29-1; D gene: TRBD1; clone size: many; J gene: TRBJ2-5; CDR3 DNA: TGCAGCGTTAACAACAGGGGGCGAGGAGAGACCCAGTACTTC; CDR3 protein: CSVNNRGRGETQYF
V gene: TRBV10-3; D gene: TRBD1; clone size: many; J gene: TRBJ2-7; CDR3 DNA: TGTGCCAGCCGACAGCCGGGACAGGGTAACGAGCAGTACTTC; CDR3 protein: CASRQPGQGNEQYF
V gene: TRBV7-9; D gene: NA; clone size: NA; J gene: TRBJ1-2; CDR3 DNA: TGTGCCAGCAGCGGTCAACGAGTGGGGGGGCGAGGCTATGGCTACACCTTC; CDR3 protein: CASSGQRVGGRGYGYTF
V gene: TRBV15; D gene: NA; clone size: NA; J gene: TRBJ1-1; CDR3 DNA: TGTGCCACCAGCAGAGATGAACTGGGATCGGGAGACACTGAAGCTTTCTTT; CDR3 protein: CATSRDELGSGDTEAFF
V gene: TRBV5-1; D gene: NA; clone size: many; J gene: TRBJ2-5; CDR3 DNA: TGCGCCAGCAGCAGCAAAGGTCCGGAGACCCAGTACTTC; CDR3 protein: CASSSKGPETQYF
V gene: TRBV6-1; D gene: NA; clone size: few; J gene: TRBJ2-5; CDR3 DNA: TGTGCCAGCAGCCGTGCAGGGGCTGAGACCCAGTACTTC; CDR3 protein: CASSRAGAETQYF